The 6 T cell receptor beta chains given below trace back to one sample, sequenced in a study of CXCR3-negative and CXCR3-positive naive CD8 T cells. Through 5' RACE with UMI labels, the TRB cDNA libraries were prepared. TCRdb reprocessed the 5' RACE reads and reports one entry per CDR3 protein, with no DNA. The listing records more than 45,000 distinct CDR3 sequences. Sequenced: naive CXCR3- CD8+ T cells from blood. Regarding subset: CD45RO-CCR7+CD27+CD95- naive CD8+ T cells lacking CXCR3 (TNR3-). Every receptor here comes from a human donor in good health. Some clones in this sample may be carry-over from other donors' samples.

V usage is TRBV5-1 and J usage is TRBJ2-5. CDR1 and CDR2 (germline): SGHRS, YFSETQ. The CDR3 extends over 13 amino acids. This chain's CDR3 is CASSLDLLETQYF.

The chain is built from TRBV11-2 and TRBJ2-5; TCRdb picks TRBD2, but there is no DNA to check that call. The germline CDR1 and CDR2 sequences are SGHAT and FQNNGV. This CDR3 is 13 amino acids long. The CDR3 spells CASGGRWEETQYF. Supplemented by reference TRBV11-2 and TRBJ2-5, the full variable domain reads EAGVAQSPRYKIIEKRQSVAFWCNPISGHATLYWYQQILGQGPKLLIQFQNNGVVDDSQLPKDRFSAERLKGVDSTLKIQPAKLEDSAVYLCASGGRWEETQYFGPGTRLLVL.

V gene TRBV7-2 combines with J gene TRBJ1-2; the D call of TRBD1 rests on TCRdb alone, since no DNA is present to check it. CDR1 is SGHTA and CDR2 is FQGNSA in the germline V gene. The CDR3 contains 12 residues. CDR3 amino acids: CASSQNREGYTF.

The rearrangement uses TRBV19 and TRBJ2-7; there is no DNA to check the TCRdb D call of TRBD1. Germline CDR1 reads LNHDA; CDR2 reads SQIVND (reference sequence). This CDR3 comprises 13 residues. The CDR3 sequence: CASSAGTSYEQYF.

The chain has TRBV5-1 and TRBJ2-7. CDR1 is SGHRS, CDR2 YFSETQ, per germline. The CDR3 spans 15 residues. CDR3 residues: CASSLERHLSYEQYF.

The chain is built from TRBV7-6 and TRBJ1-2; TCRdb returns TRBD1, unconfirmable since there is no DNA. CDR1 SGHVS and CDR2 FNYEAQ come from the germline V gene. The CDR3 totals 13 residues. The CDR3 sequence is CASSPRGAKGYTF.